Listed here are 2 T cell receptor beta chains from one sample, sequenced in a study of cytomegalovirus exposure and HLA in healthy donors. The study ran its PCR with 60 Vbeta and 13 Jbeta primers. The method was immunoSEQ multiplex PCR; TCRdb's version includes in-frame clones alone and lacks a portion of them. The table shows roughly 120,000 clones, with 70% to 80% occurring only once. Material for sequencing was PBMCs. These receptors originate from a man aged 45-65 years in good health and CMV-seropositive.

The chain carries TRBV7-2 and TRBJ1-5; no clear D gene. V was shortened by 1 base and J by 4 bases, with 11 bases between the two germline ends. The CDR3 spans 15 residues. CDR1 SGHTA and CDR2 FQGNSA come from the germline V gene. The CDR3 is CASSLEGAVNQPQHF. In DNA form, the CDR3 reads TGTGCCAGCAGCTTAGAAGGAGCCGTTAATCAGCCCCAGCATTTT.

The V and J genes are TRBV28 and TRBJ1-1, with D possibly TRBD1 on 5 matching bases. The CDR3 spans 14 residues. CDR1 is MDHEN, CDR2 SYDVKM, per germline. V shed 2 bases and J shed 3 bases, with 10 bases lying between them. CDR3 residues: CASSLTGVDTEAFF. The CDR3 DNA follows: TGTGCCAGCAGTTTAACGGGGGTGGACACTGAAGCTTTCTTT.